This T cell receptor beta chain was found in a study of OX40 agonist ivuxolimab in advanced cancers. Study details: Every 2 weeks, ivuxolimab was infused into the patients intravenously at between 0.01 and 10 mg/kg. Patients enrolled in dose escalation were diagnosed with hepatocellular carcinoma, melanoma, renal cell or head and neck cancer.

CDR3 size: 15 residues. V was clipped by 0 bases and J by 6 bases; unmatched bases: 5. Germline lookup yields CDR1 LGHNA and CDR2 YSLEER. Only in-frame clones appear in the TCRdb table, and some are missing; sequencing was by immunoSEQ multiplex PCR. The sample lists about 79,000 clones, around 83% seen once, with just under 1% in the top ten. This sequence was found in an adult with an advanced solid tumor such as melanoma, head and neck, liver or kidney cancer. V is TRBV4-3 and J is TRBJ2-4; TRBD1 aligns across 7 bases. Sequenced here: CD4+ or CD8+ T cells sorted from blood, sampled in a trial of the OX40 agonist ivuxolimab. In nucleotides, the CDR3 is TGCGCCAGCAGCCAAGAGCAGGGGGAGAGAAACATTCAGTACTTC. Translating it yields CASSQEQGERNIQYF.